This T cell receptor beta chain was observed in a study of T cells in Graves' hyperthyroidism and ophthalmopathy. Amplification targeted TCR beta CDR3 regions from RNA transcripts. HTBI primers were used for first-round RT-PCR of the TCR CDR3. TCRdb recomputed calls from the multiplex PCR reads with MiXCR, one row per CDR3 protein. The sample has under 350,000 distinct CDR3 sequences; about 18% are singletons. From germline, CDR1 is GTSNPN and CDR2 SVGIG (reference sequence). V was shortened by 0 bases and J by 6 bases, with 9 bases between the two germline ends. There are 13 residues in the CDR3. This sequence joins TRBV30 and TRBJ2-1, with a tentative D call TRBD2 (5 bases). The specimen was blood. The TCR originated in a woman aged 45-60 years with Graves' hyperthyroidism. Here the CDR3 reads CAWSVLGTNEQFF. For the CDR3, the DNA is TGTGCCTGGAGTGTACTAGGCACCAATGAGCAGTTCTTC.